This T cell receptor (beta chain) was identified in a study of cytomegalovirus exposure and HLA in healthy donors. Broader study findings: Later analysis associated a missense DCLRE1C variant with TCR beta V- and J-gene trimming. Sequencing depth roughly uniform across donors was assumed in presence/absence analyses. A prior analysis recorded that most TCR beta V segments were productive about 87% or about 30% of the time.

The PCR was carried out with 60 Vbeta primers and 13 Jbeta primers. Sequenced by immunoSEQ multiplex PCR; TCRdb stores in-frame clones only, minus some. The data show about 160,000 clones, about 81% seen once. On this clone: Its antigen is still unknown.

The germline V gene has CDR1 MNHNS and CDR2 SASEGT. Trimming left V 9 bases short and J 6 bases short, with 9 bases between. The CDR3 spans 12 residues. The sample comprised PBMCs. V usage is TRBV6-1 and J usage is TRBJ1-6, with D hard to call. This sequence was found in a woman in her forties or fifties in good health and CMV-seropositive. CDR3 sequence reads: CASRFGNSPLHF. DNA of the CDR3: TGTGCCAGTCGATTCGGTAATTCACCCCTCCACTTT.